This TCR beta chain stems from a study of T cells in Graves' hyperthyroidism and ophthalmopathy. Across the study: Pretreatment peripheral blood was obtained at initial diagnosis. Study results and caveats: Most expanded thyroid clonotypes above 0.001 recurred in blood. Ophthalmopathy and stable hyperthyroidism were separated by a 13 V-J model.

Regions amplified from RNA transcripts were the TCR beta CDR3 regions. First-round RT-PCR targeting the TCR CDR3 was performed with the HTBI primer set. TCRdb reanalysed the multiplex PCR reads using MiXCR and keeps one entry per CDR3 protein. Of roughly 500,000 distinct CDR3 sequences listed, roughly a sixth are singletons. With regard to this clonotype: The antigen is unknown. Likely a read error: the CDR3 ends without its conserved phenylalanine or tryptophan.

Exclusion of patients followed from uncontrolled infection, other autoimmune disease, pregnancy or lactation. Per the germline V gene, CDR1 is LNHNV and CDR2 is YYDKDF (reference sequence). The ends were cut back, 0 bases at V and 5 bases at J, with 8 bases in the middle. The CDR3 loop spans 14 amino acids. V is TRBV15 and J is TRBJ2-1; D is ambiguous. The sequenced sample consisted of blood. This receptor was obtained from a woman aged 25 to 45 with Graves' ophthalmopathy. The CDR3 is CATSRDLTNNEQFS. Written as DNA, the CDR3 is TGTGCCACCAGCAGAGATTTGACGAACAATGAGCAGTTCTCC.